This TCR beta chain emerged from a study of OX40 agonist ivuxolimab in advanced cancers. Here immunoSEQ multiplex PCR was the method, and the copy in TCRdb shows in-frame clones only, minus some. The data contain about 80,000 clones, 85% to 95% of them seen just once; the ten biggest clones take up around 0.29%. After removal of 1 base from V and 8 bases from J, the junction contained 5 bases not matched to a gene. The CDR3 contains 14 residues. Germline assignment: CDR1 LGHNT and CDR2 FRNRAP. Only one count was recorded for this clone. The chain joins TRBV12-5 to TRBJ1-2; 9 nucleotides line up with TRBD1. The clonotype was recovered from an adult with an advanced solid tumor such as melanoma, head and neck, liver or kidney cancer. The sample consisted of CD4+ or CD8+ T cells sorted from blood, taken in a trial of the OX40 agonist ivuxolimab. Here the CDR3 DNA reads TGTGCTAGTGGTTTGGGGGACAGGGAATCCGGCTACACCTTC. Its protein product is CASGLGDRESGYTF.